Here is one T cell receptor beta chain with its context. Other DNA sequences in this sample translate to the same CDR3. Followed over time, Seattle patients had been enrolled while infection was active. The sample belongs to a study of blood T cell repertoires in COVID-19. Study at large: Sites across the United States, Italy and Spain contributed samples from acute and convalescent COVID-19. T cells, B-cell-depleted T cells, or PBMCs supplied cDNA or gDNA.

Per the original data handling: Scientists estimated how many nucleated cells there were by amplifying reference gene primers. Libraries were prepared by immunoSEQ multiplex PCR; TCRdb keeps only in-frame clonotypes and omits some of them. V and J calls and clone size are given by that table; D and trimming were obtained from the DNA. The top ten clones hold under 7% of a sample with fewer than 350,000 clones, over 75% of them seen once. V lost 3 bases and J lost 6, with 12 bases in between. Germline V CDR1 and CDR2: LNHDA, SQIVND (reference sequence). This CDR3 spans 13 amino acids. The sample comprised peripheral blood. The chain employs TRBV19 and TRBJ2-7; possible D gene TRBD1, 7 bases. This receptor was identified in a woman under 40 with COVID-19, enrolled during active disease. CDR3 sequence: CASSIGTAGEQYF. The DNA for the CDR3 is TGTGCCAGTAGTATCGGGACAGCGGGCGAGCAGTACTTC.